The source of this TCR beta chain is a study of T-cell memory formation after mild COVID-19. With 6 bases removed from V and 5 bases from J, the gap between germline ends came to 8 bases. Germline CDR1 reads SGHNT; CDR2 reads YYREEE (reference sequence). The CDR3 has 11 amino acids. Constant-segment primers were used for 5'RACE, and the resulting TCR alpha and TCR beta cDNA libraries carried sample barcodes and UMIs. Each CDR3 protein gets one entry after TCRdb re-called the 5' RACE reads with MiXCR. The table includes 100,000 or so distinct CDR3 sequences, approximately 10% detected once. Points from the study as a whole: Later expanders leaned CD4+, whereas clones that contracted between day 15 and 85 were balanced CD4/CD8.

The table lists this clonotype with many counts. Its antigen remains unknown. V and J are TRBV5-4 and TRBJ1-1; D remains ambiguous. Source material: PBMCs or a T cell subset sorted from them (not recorded which). This clonotype originated in a man aged 18 to 29 who had mild COVID-19 (a few samples of this study predate the infection). Cell type and time point are not known. The CDR3 bases are TGTGCCAGCACCCTAGGGACTGAAGCTTTCTTT. Translating gives CASTLGTEAFF. The variable domain in full, with the rest retrieved from reference TRBV5-4 and TRBJ1-1, is ETGVTQSPTHLIKTRGQQVTLRCSSQSGHNTVSWYQQALGQGPQFIFQYYREEENGRGNFPPRFSGLQFPNYSSELNVNALELDDSALYLCASTLGTEAFFGQGTRLTVV.